Listed here are 6 T cell receptor beta chains from one sample, sequenced in a study of T-cell reconstitution after alpha-beta-depleted transplantation in children (dated by TCRdb to the mid-2010s). Libraries were made using PCR. TCRdb names Illumina HiSeq 2500 as the instrument used. TCR library preparation used molecular barcoding, with unique molecular identifiers applied to normalize quantification of the TCRbeta repertoire. The raw public data were reprocessed by TCRdb itself: fastp quality trimming at Q25, MiXCR clonotype calling, in-frame beta chains only. A single entry per CDR3 protein holds the most common genes and DNA from its merged rows. For this sample the table gives about 240,000 distinct CDR3 sequences, of which 12% were detected only once. The ten largest clonotypes hold roughly 2.8% of the sample. The source material was PBMCs from the stem cell graft donor, sampled from the stem cell graft. These TCRs come from a human donor who donated a stem cell graft to a child with acute lymphoblastic leukemia.

This clonotype has at least ten counts. The chain has TRBV18 and TRBJ2-3, with D perhaps assigned TRBD1 or TRBD2 (5 bases each). CDR3 length equals 13 residues. Germline values: CDR1 KGHSH, CDR2 LQKENI. Trimming shortened V by 8 bases and J by 1 base, and 10 bases separated the two germline ends. CDR3 amino acids: CASRDRRTDTQYF. CDR3 DNA sequence: TGTGCCAGCCGGGACCGCCGCACAGATACGCAGTATTTT.

For the CDR3, the DNA is TGTGCCAGCAGCGGAGCAGGGGACTCCTACAATGAGCAGTTCTTC. Its translation: CASSGAGDSYNEQFF. V is TRBV6-2 or TRBV6-3 and J is TRBJ2-1; maybe TRBD1 (6 bases). The V gene lost 6 bases and the J gene lost 0 bases, with 12 bases spanning the gap. The CDR3 length is 15 residues. In germline, CDR1 is MNHEY, CDR2 SVGEGT.

The table lists this clonotype with many counts. V usage is TRBV20-1 and J usage is TRBJ2-5; no clear D gene. Germline V CDR1 and CDR2: DFQATT, SNEGSKA (reference sequence). The CDR3 is 14 amino acids. V dropped 1 base and J dropped 1 base, with 10 bases sitting between them. The CDR3 region is CSARGRQFQETQYF. DNA of the CDR3: TGCAGTGCTAGAGGGCGCCAGTTCCAAGAGACCCAGTACTTC.

This clonotype was found a few times. The V gene is TRBV19, the J gene TRBJ2-5; D possibly corresponds to TRBD2 (5 bases). There are 15 residues in the CDR3. Germline V gene lookup returns CDR1 LNHDA and CDR2 SQIVND (reference sequence). V shed 4 bases and J shed 0 bases, with 12 bases lying between them. The CDR3 nucleotides read TGTGCCAGTAGTACCGACGTAGCGTACCAAGAGACCCAGTACTTC. It codes for CASSTDVAYQETQYF.

This clonotype occurred many times. DNA of the CDR3: TGTGCCATCAGTGAGTATGGGGGATCGGGCGAGCAGTACTTC. This gives the protein CAISEYGGSGEQYF. The chain combines TRBV10-3 with TRBJ2-7, with D perhaps assigned TRBD1 or TRBD2 (5 bases each). The ends were cut back, 1 base at V and 6 bases at J, with 13 bases in the middle. Germline CDR1 and CDR2: ENHRY and SYGVKD. The CDR3 spans 14 residues.

This clonotype has only a few counts. The chain links TRBV5-1 to TRBJ2-7, with unresolved D. The CDR3 loop spans 14 amino acids. Germline V CDR1 and CDR2: SGHRS, YFSETQ. Trimming removed 0 bases at V and 3 bases at J, with 10 bases between. In DNA, the CDR3 is TGCGCCAGCAGCTTGGATGGACGGAACTACGAGCAGTACTTC. This sequence encodes CASSLDGRNYEQYF.